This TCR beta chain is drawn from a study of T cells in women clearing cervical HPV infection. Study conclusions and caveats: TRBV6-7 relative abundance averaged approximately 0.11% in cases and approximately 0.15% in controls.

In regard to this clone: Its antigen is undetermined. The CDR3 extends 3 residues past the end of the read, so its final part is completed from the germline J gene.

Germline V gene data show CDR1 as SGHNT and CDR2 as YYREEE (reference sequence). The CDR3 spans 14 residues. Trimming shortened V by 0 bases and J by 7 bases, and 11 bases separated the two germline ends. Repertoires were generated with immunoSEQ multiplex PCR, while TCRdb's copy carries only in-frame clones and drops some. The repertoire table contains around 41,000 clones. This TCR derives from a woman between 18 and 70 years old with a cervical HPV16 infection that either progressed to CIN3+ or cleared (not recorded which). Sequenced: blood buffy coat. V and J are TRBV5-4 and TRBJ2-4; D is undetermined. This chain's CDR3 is CASSLGGSGNIQYF. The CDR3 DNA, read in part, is TGTGCCAGCAGCTTGGGCGGTTCTGGGAACATT. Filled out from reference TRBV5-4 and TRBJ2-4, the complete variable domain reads ETGVTQSPTHLIKTRGQQVTLRCSSQSGHNTVSWYQQALGQGPQFIFQYYREEENGRGNFPPRFSGLQFPNYSSELNVNALELDDSALYLCASSLGGSGNIQYFGAGTRLSVL.